Below are 20 T cell receptor beta chains sequenced from a single sample in a study of cytomegalovirus exposure and HLA in healthy donors. PCR employed 60 Vbeta and 13 Jbeta primers. The method was immunoSEQ multiplex PCR; TCRdb's version includes in-frame clones alone and lacks a portion of them. This listing includes approximately 130,000 clones. Input material: PBMCs. Every receptor here comes from a woman in her sixties in good health and CMV-seronegative.

The V and J genes are TRBV4-1 and TRBJ1-1; D not certain. This CDR3 contains 15 residues. CDR1 is MGHRA and CDR2 is YSYEKL in the germline V gene. With 1 base removed from V and 11 bases from J, the gap between germline ends came to 20 bases. As DNA, the CDR3 is TGCGCCAGCAGCCAAGTTTTCGTCCGGGGAAGGTGGGCTTTCTTT. This encodes CASSQVFVRGRWAFF.

This chain uses TRBV28 with TRBJ2-5; 10 bases are shared with TRBD1. Germline CDR1 and CDR2: MDHEN and SYDVKM. The CDR3 covers 16 residues. Trimming at V came to 5 bases and at J to 3 bases, leaving 9 bases not matched to a gene. The CDR3 coding sequence is TGTGCCAGCAGTAGGATTCTCGGGACAGGGGAAGAGACCCAGTACTTC. Residues: CASSRILGTGEETQYF.

This rearrangement joins TRBV4-1 to TRBJ2-7; 12 bases line up with TRBD2. This CDR3 comprises 19 residues. V dropped 2 bases and J dropped 2; count of bases not matched to a gene: 13. CDR1 is MGHRA, CDR2 YSYEKL, per germline. Written as DNA, the CDR3 is TGCGCCAGCAGCCAACACGAAATACTAGCGGGGGGCCTCACCTACGAGCAGTACTTC. Translation gives CASSQHEILAGGLTYEQYF.

The V and J genes are TRBV11-2 and TRBJ2-2; 9 bases fit TRBD2. CDR1 is SGHAT, CDR2 FQNNGV, per germline. After removal of 5 bases from V and 1 base from J, the junction contained 5 bases not matched to a gene. The CDR3 covers 16 residues. CDR3 protein: CASSTQRGENTGELFF. The CDR3, as DNA: TGTGCCAGCAGCACCCAGCGGGGGGAGAACACCGGGGAGCTGTTTTTT.

V usage is TRBV28 and J usage is TRBJ2-7; a weak D match, TRBD1 (5 bases). V was cut by 2 bases and J by 3 bases, with 11 bases left in between. The CDR3 is made up of 14 amino acids. Germline-derived CDR1 and CDR2 are MDHEN and SYDVKM. CDR3 bases: TGTGCCAGCAGTTTACCGGCCAGGGTCTACGAGCAGTACTTC. This codes for CASSLPARVYEQYF.

The J gene is TRBJ1-5, the V gene TRBV2; D ambiguous. Per germline, CDR1 SNHLY and CDR2 FYNNEI. CDR3 length: 15 amino acids. Deletions cut 6 bases from V and 1 base from J, with 13 bases between. The CDR3 region is CASRSEFLSNQPQHF. CDR3 nucleotide sequence: TGTGCCAGCAGAAGCGAGTTTTTGAGCAATCAGCCCCAGCATTTT.

V and J are TRBV6-5 and TRBJ2-7; 8 bases map to TRBD2. Germline V gene lookup returns CDR1 MNHEY and CDR2 SVGAGI. With 6 bases clipped from V and 2 bases from J, the junction kept 9 bases outside the gene matches. The CDR3 totals 15 residues. The CDR3 region is CASSLSGRRAYEQYF. The CDR3 DNA is TGTGCCAGCAGCCTAAGCGGGAGAAGGGCCTACGAGCAGTACTTC.

The chain links TRBV19 to TRBJ1-5; TRBD1 is a possible D gene (6 bases). Germline V gene lookup returns CDR1 LNHDA and CDR2 SQIVND (reference sequence). Trimming removed 2 bases from V and 4 bases from J, with 12 bases in between. This CDR3 comprises 15 residues. The CDR3 here is CASSITGIGNQPQHF. CDR3 nucleotide sequence: TGTGCCAGTAGTATAACAGGGATAGGGAATCAGCCCCAGCATTTT.

V is TRBV2 and J is TRBJ2-1; D is possibly TRBD2 (7 bases). Germline V gives CDR1 SNHLY, CDR2 FYNNEI. This CDR3 has 14 residues. V shed 7 bases and J shed 8 bases, with 18 bases lying between them. In DNA, the CDR3 is TGTGCCAGCAATAGGGGGGGCCGTGTAGATGAGCAGTTCTTC. As protein: CASNRGGRVDEQFF.

The chain joins TRBV6-6 to TRBJ1-1, with D perhaps TRBD1 (6 bases). Germline V gives CDR1 MNHNY, CDR2 SVGAGI (reference sequence). The CDR3 length is 15 residues. Between the trimmed V and J ends, which lost 6 bases and 1 base, there was a span of 15 bases. Here the CDR3 reads CASSNPGHRNTEAFF. Here the CDR3 DNA reads TGTGCCAGCAGCAACCCGGGACACAGGAACACTGAAGCTTTCTTT.

The chain has TRBV2 and TRBJ2-1, with a possible D match to TRBD2 (6 bases). The germline V gene encodes CDR1 SNHLY and CDR2 FYNNEI. The length of the CDR3 is 14 residues. V was cut by 7 bases and J by 6 bases, with 16 bases left in between. This CDR3 reads CASTRESRANEQFF. Here the CDR3 DNA reads TGTGCCAGCACCCGGGAGAGCCGGGCCAATGAGCAGTTCTTC.

This chain uses TRBV28 with TRBJ2-7; 8 bases agree with TRBD2. The trim removed 6 bases at V and 4 bases at J, leaving 11 bases unmatched. Germline loops: CDR1 MDHEN, CDR2 SYDVKM. The CDR3 is made up of 15 amino acids. The CDR3 DNA reads TGTGCCAGCAGATCCTCTGCGGGAGGAAATTACGAGCAGTACTTC. Translating gives CASRSSAGGNYEQYF.

The V call is TRBV4-1, the J call TRBJ1-3, with 9 positions matching TRBD1. Germline CDR1 and CDR2: MGHRA and YSYEKL. V gave up 3 bases and J gave up 4 bases; unmatched junction bases: 7. The CDR3 spans 16 residues. DNA for the CDR3: TGCGCCAGCAGCCAGGGACAGGGACTAGAAGGAAACACCATATATTTT. Translated, it gives CASSQGQGLEGNTIYF.

J is TRBJ1-2 and V is TRBV27; 11 bases match TRBD1. CDR1 is MNHEY and CDR2 is SMNVEV in the germline V gene (reference sequence). The CDR3 totals 14 residues. V was clipped by 0 bases and J by 7 bases; unmatched bases: 1. The CDR3 coding sequence is TGTGCCAGCAGTTTATCTGGGACAGGGGGTGGCTACACCTTC. Its protein is CASSLSGTGGGYTF.

The chain combines TRBV6-5 with TRBJ2-5, with 10 bases that match TRBD1. The J call may be incorrect, as the DNA end agrees better with TRBJ2-7. Germline V lookup: CDR1 MNHEY, CDR2 SVGAGI. The CDR3 spans 15 residues. This CDR3 is CASSYGTGASYEQYF. The CDR3 nucleotides are TGTGCCAGCAGTTACGGGACAGGGGCATCCTACGAGCAGTACTTC.

This chain links TRBV7-9 with TRBJ2-1; 7 bases fit TRBD1. J was trimmed by 5 bases and V by 4 bases; bases with no gene match: 8. The length of the CDR3 is 15 residues. Germline assignment: CDR1 SEHNR and CDR2 FQNEAQ (reference sequence). DNA for the CDR3: TGTGCCAGCAGCTCCCGACAGGGTAAGGACAATGAGCAGTTCTTC. It is translated as CASSSRQGKDNEQFF.

This chain uses TRBV5-4 with TRBJ2-3; a possible D gene is TRBD2 (7 bases). V lost 6 bases and J 4 bases, leaving 18 bases between the germline ends. The germline gives CDR1 SGHNT, CDR2 YYREEE (reference sequence). The CDR3 is 15 amino acids. The CDR3 loop is CASINRGEGADTQYF. CDR3 DNA sequence: TGTGCCAGCATTAATCGGGGGGAGGGGGCAGATACGCAGTATTTT.

DNA of the CDR3: TGCGCCAGCAGGGTACAGGGGAACACTGAAGCTTTCTTT. Its protein is CASRVQGNTEAFF. The V and J genes are TRBV5-1 and TRBJ1-1, with D possibly TRBD1 on 6 matching bases. The ends were cut back, 5 bases at V and 1 base at J, with 9 bases in the middle. This CDR3 contains 13 residues. Germline loops: CDR1 SGHRS, CDR2 YFSETQ. Drawing the rest from reference TRBV5-1 and TRBJ1-1, the complete variable domain is KAGVTQTPRYLIKTRGQQVTLSCSPISGHRSVSWYQQTPGQGLQFLFEYFSETQRNKGNFPGRFSGRQFSNSRSEMNVSTLELGDSALYLCASRVQGNTEAFFGQGTRLTVV.

This chain joins TRBV6-5 and TRBJ2-7; 7 bases match TRBD1. Trimming at V came to 5 bases and at J to 0 bases, leaving 7 bases not matched to a gene. Germline V gene data show CDR1 as MNHEY and CDR2 as SVGAGI. This CDR3 has 15 amino acids. The CDR3, as DNA: TGTGCCAGCAGTACCTGGGACAGTAGCTCCTACGAGCAGTACTTC. Translation gives CASSTWDSSSYEQYF.

The chain carries TRBV11-3 and TRBJ2-1, with D possibly TRBD2 on 6 matching bases. V shed 3 bases and J shed 4 bases, with 13 bases lying between them. Per the germline V gene, CDR1 is SGHNT and CDR2 is YENEEA. The CDR3 totals 15 residues. The CDR3 DNA reads as TGTGCCAGCAGCTTGGGGCTAGCGAGATACAATGAGCAGTTCTTC. Protein sequence: CASSLGLARYNEQFF.